The rows below give T cell receptor beta chains drawn from one sample of a study of blood T cell repertoires in COVID-19. The protocol was immunoSEQ multiplex PCR, while the TCRdb copy is restricted to in-frame clones and leaves out a portion. The sample lists about 360,000 clones; less than 90% were seen once. The sample consisted of peripheral blood. These TCRs come from a woman aged 55-70 years with COVID-19, enrolled during active disease. Each CDR3 is given with its conserved first and last residue. A D gene is named only where the DNA matches it firmly. Size tells how often a clone was seen (once, few, many) or the class of an expanded clone, and some rows leave it out.

>.|TRBJ2-3|TRBV6-4|TRBD1
TGTGCCAGCAGTCTCCGGACAGGGGCTAGCACAGATACGCAGTATTTT
CASSLRTGASTDTQYF
>few|TRBJ1-2|TRBV15|.
TGTGCCACCAGCAGCGGTGGGGGACTGACCTATGGCTACACCTTC
CATSSGGGLTYGYTF
>.|TRBJ2-1|TRBV11-2|.
TGTGCCAGCCGGACGACTAGCAATGAGCAGTTCTTC
CASRTTSNEQFF
>.|TRBJ2-1|TRBV11-2|TRBD1
TGTGCCAGCAGGCAAATAGCAGGGGGCTACAATGAGCAGTTCTTC
CASRQIAGGYNEQFF
>.|TRBJ2-1|TRBV6-2/TRBV6-3|TRBD1
TGTGCCAGCAGTAGACTGGACAGGGGATCCTACAATGAGCAGTTCTTC
CASSRLDRGSYNEQFF
>.|TRBJ1-5|TRBV9|TRBD1
TGTGCCAGCAGCGTCGACAGGGACAATCAGCCCCAGCATTTT
CASSVDRDNQPQHF
>.|TRBJ2-1|TRBV7-9|TRBD1
TGTGCCAGCAGCTTCTCCAGGGGGCCCTACAATGAGCAGTTCTTC
CASSFSRGPYNEQFF
>.|TRBJ1-1|TRBV12-5|TRBD1
TGTGCTAGTGGGTTCAACCTCCGGGACAGAGGACGGGGCACTGAAGCTTTCTTT
CASGFNLRDRGRGTEAFF
>.|TRBJ1-2|TRBV27|.
TGTGCCAGCAGTCTTGCAGGGAGGGAGGGCTACACCTTC
CASSLAGREGYTF
>.|TRBJ2-2|TRBV11-2|TRBD2
TGTGCCAGCAGCTTAGGATTTCCGCGGGGGGGCTCCGGGGAGCTGTTTTTT
CASSLGFPRGGSGELFF